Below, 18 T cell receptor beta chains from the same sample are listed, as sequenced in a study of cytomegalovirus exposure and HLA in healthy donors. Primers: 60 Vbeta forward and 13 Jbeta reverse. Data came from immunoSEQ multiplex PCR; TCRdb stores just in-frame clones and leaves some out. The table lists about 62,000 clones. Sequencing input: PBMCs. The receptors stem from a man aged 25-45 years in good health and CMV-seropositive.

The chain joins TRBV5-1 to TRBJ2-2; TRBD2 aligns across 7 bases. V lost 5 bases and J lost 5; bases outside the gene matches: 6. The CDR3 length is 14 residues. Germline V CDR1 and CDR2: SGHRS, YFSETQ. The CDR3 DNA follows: TGCGCCAGCAGTAGGCTAGCGGAAACCGGGGAGCTGTTTTTT. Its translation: CASSRLAETGELFF.

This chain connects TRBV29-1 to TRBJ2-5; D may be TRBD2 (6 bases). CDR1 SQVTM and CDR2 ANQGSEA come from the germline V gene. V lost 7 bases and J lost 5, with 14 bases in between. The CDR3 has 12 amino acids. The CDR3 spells CSARDSRETQYF. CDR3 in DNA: TGCAGCGCACGGGACTCCCGGGAGACCCAGTACTTC.

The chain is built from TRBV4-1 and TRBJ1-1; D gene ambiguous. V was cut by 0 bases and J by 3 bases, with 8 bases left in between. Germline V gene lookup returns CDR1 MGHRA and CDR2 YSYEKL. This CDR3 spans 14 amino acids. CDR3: CASSQEVRDTEAFF. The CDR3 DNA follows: TGCGCCAGCAGCCAAGAGGTGCGGGACACTGAAGCTTTCTTT.

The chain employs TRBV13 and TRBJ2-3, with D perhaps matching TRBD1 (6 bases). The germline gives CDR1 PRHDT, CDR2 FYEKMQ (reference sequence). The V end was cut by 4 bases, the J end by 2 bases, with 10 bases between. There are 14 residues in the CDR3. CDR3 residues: CASSYREFTDTQYF. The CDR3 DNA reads TGTGCCAGCAGCTACAGGGAGTTCACAGATACGCAGTATTTT.

The CDR3 region is CALGLAGGPGETQYF. The CDR3 DNA reads as TGTGCCTTGGGACTAGCGGGAGGGCCGGGGGAGACCCAGTACTTC. The chain combines TRBV30 with TRBJ2-5; 16 nucleotides match TRBD2. With 7 bases clipped from V and 5 bases from J, the junction kept 7 bases outside the gene matches. CDR1 GTSNPN and CDR2 SVGIG come from the germline V gene (reference sequence). This CDR3 is 15 amino acids long.

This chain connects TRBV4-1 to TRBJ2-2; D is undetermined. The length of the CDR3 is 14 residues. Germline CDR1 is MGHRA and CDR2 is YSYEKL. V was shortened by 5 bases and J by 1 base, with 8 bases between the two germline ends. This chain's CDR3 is CASSEHRNTGELFF. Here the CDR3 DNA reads TGCGCCAGCAGCGAGCATAGGAACACCGGGGAGCTGTTTTTT.

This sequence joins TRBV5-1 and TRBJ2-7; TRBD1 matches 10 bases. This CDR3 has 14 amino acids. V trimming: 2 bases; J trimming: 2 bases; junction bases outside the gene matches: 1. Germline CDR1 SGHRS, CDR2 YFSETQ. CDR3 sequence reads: CASSFGTGAYEQYF. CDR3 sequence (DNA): TGCGCCAGCAGCTTCGGGACAGGGGCCTACGAGCAGTACTTC.

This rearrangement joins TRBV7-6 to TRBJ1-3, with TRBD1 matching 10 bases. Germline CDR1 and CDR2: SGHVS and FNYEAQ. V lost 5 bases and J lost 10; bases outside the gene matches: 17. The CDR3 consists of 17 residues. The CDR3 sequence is CASSPLAWDRGVRTIYF. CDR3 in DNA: TGTGCCAGCAGCCCTCTCGCGTGGGACAGGGGAGTACGGACCATATATTTT.

The CDR3 sequence: CASSHQTELFF. The CDR3 DNA reads as TGCGCCAGCAGCCACCAGACAGAACTGTTTTTT. The chain uses TRBV4-1 and TRBJ1-4; maybe TRBD1 (5 bases). This CDR3 has 11 residues. Germline V CDR1 and CDR2: MGHRA, YSYEKL. V lost 3 bases, J lost 12 bases, and 8 bases lay in between.

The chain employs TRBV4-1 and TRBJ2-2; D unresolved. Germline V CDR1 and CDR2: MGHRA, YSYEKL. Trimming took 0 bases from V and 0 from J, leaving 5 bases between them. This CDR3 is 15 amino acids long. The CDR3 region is CASSQELANTGELFF. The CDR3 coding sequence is TGCGCCAGCAGCCAAGAACTGGCGAACACCGGGGAGCTGTTTTTT.

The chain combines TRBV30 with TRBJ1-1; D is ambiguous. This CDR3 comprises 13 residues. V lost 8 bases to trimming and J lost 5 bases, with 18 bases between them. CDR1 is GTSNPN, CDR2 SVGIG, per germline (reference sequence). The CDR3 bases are TGTGCCGTTAAGGAGGGTATCGTGACTGAAGCTTTCTTT. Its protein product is CAVKEGIVTEAFF. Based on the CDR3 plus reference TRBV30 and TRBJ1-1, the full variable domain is SQTIHQWPATLVQPVGSPLSLECTVEGTSNPNLYWYRQAAGRGLQLLFYSVGIGQISSEVPQNLSASRPQDRQFILSSKKLLLSDSGFYLCAVKEGIVTEAFFGQGTRLTVV.

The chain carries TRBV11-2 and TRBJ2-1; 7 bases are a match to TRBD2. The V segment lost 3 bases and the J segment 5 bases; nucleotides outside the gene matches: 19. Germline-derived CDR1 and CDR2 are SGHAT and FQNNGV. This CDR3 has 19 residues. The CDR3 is CASSFRRHRGVLQDNEQFF. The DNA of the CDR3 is TGTGCCAGCAGCTTTCGCAGGCACCGGGGGGTCTTGCAAGACAATGAGCAGTTCTTC. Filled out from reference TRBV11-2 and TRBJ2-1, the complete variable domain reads EAGVAQSPRYKIIEKRQSVAFWCNPISGHATLYWYQQILGQGPKLLIQFQNNGVVDDSQLPKDRFSAERLKGVDSTLKIQPAKLEDSAVYLCASSFRRHRGVLQDNEQFFGPGTRLTVL.

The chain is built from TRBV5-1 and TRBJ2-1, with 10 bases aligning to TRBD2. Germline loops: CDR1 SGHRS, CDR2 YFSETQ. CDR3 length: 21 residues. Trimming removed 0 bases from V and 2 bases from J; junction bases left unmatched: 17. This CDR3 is CASSLDSHGVLAGATYNEQFF. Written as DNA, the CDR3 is TGCGCCAGCAGCTTGGATTCCCACGGTGTGCTAGCGGGAGCCACCTACAATGAGCAGTTCTTC.

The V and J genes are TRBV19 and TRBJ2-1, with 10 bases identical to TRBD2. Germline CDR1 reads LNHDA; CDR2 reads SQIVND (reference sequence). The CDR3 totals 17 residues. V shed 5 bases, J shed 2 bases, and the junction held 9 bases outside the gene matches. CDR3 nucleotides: TGTGCCAGTAGTCCTATTAGCGGGGGGCCCACCTACAATGAGCAGTTCTTC. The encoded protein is CASSPISGGPTYNEQFF.

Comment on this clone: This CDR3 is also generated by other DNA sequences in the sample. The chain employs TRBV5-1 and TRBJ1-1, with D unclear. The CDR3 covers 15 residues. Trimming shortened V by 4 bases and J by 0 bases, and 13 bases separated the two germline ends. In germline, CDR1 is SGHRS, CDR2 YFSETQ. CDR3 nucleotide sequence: TGCGCCAGCAGCCCTCGGGTAGAAATGAACACTGAAGCTTTCTTT. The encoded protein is CASSPRVEMNTEAFF.

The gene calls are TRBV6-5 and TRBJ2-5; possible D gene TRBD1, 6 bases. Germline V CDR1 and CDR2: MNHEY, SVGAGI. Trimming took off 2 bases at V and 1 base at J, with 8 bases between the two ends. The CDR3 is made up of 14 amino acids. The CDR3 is CASSYTGPQETQYF. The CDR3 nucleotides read TGTGCCAGCAGTTACACAGGGCCCCAAGAGACCCAGTACTTC.

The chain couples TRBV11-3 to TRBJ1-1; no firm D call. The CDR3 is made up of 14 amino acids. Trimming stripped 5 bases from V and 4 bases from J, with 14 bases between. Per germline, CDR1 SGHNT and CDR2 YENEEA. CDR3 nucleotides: TGTGCCAGCAGCACCGGACGGGGAAGCACTGAAGCTTTCTTT. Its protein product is CASSTGRGSTEAFF.

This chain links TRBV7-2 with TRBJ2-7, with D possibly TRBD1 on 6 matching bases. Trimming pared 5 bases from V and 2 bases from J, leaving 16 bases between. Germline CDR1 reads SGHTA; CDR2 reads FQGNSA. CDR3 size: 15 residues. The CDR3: CTSSLNQGPPYEQYF. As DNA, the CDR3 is TGTACCAGCAGCCTAAATCAGGGGCCCCCCTACGAGCAGTACTTC.